What follows describes a single TCR beta chain. Its specificity is not known. Some clones are missing from TCRdb's copy, which holds only in-frame ones; the method was immunoSEQ multiplex PCR. The table lists under 150,000 clones, just under 95% of them singletons. The data were taken from a study of human thymus T cells. The study used thymus tissue resected during corrective heart surgery. Congenital heart defects were the reason for the corrective surgery that the donors, healthy Finnish infants, were having. Study conclusions and caveats: Apparent bias marked the V and J gene usage of thymic and blood repertoires. Unrelated individuals were reported by related research to share highly overlapping thymic repertoires.

The specimen was thymus tissue. This TCR came from a boy under two years old with a congenital heart defect but otherwise immunologically healthy.

The CDR3 sequence: CASSRGVWSYEQYF. The DNA of the CDR3 is TGTGCCAGTAGTAGGGGGGTTTGGTCCTACGAGCAGTACTTC. The V call is TRBV19, the J call TRBJ2-7; D is perhaps TRBD2 (6 bases). The CDR3 extends over 14 amino acids. V dropped 4 bases and J dropped 1 base, with 11 bases sitting between them. The germline V gene encodes CDR1 LNHDA and CDR2 SQIVND (reference sequence).